This T cell receptor beta chain was observed in a study of somatic mutations in cytotoxic T cells in rheumatoid arthritis. CD4+ and CD8+ cells were isolated by positive magnetic bead selection, with purity checked by flow cytometry. TCRdb keeps only in-frame clones here, not all; method: immunoSEQ multiplex PCR. The table has 15,000 to 20,000 clones, approximately 80% seen once. The V gene end was trimmed by 0 bases and the J gene end by 5 bases; junction bases not matched to a gene: 6. Germline loops: CDR1 LGHNA, CDR2 YSLEER. The CDR3 loop spans 17 amino acids. As for this clone: What it recognizes is unknown.

Study-wide points: Antigenic targets recognized by the expanded CD8+ clones remained undetermined. Patients with rheumatoid arthritis, but not healthy controls, had CD8+ clonality that increased with age.

Sequencing was performed on CD8+ T cells sorted from blood. This clonotype was obtained from a woman in her forties or fifties in good health. This chain uses TRBV4-3 with TRBJ2-3; 12 positions match TRBD2. CDR3 bases: TGCGCCAGCAGCCAAGAGGCTAGCGGGGGGGAAGGAGATACGCAGTATTTT. This codes for CASSQEASGGEGDTQYF.